The 15 T cell receptor beta chains presented below share a single source sample, sequenced in a study of T cells in Graves' hyperthyroidism and ophthalmopathy. Researchers amplified the TCR beta CDR3 regions from RNA transcripts. The HTBI primer set was used in a first-round RT-PCR of the TCR CDR3. TCRdb processed the multiplex PCR reads anew with MiXCR; each CDR3 protein has one entry. The repertoire holds 640,000 or so distinct CDR3 sequences, with approximately 15% as singletons. Sequenced material: blood. The receptors derive from a woman in her late teens or twenties with Graves' ophthalmopathy.

This clonotype showed up many times. The chain is built from TRBV24-1 and TRBJ2-3; TRBD1 matches at 8 bases. The CDR3 spans 14 residues. Germline assignment: CDR1 KGHDR and CDR2 SFDVKD. Trimming removed 5 bases from V and 0 bases from J; junction bases left unmatched: 0. CDR3 in DNA: TGTGCCACCAGTGGACAGGGGAGCACAGATACGCAGTATTTT. Translated, it gives CATSGQGSTDTQYF.

This clonotype has a handful of counts. The chain is built from TRBV19 and TRBJ2-2; D gene uncertain. Germline CDR1 reads LNHDA; CDR2 reads SQIVND (reference sequence). CDR3 length: 14 residues. Trimming left V 5 bases short and J 2 bases short, with 9 bases between. DNA for the CDR3: TGTGCCAGTAGTCCCTACAGAAACACCGGGGAGCTGTTTTTT. Translated: CASSPYRNTGELFF.

This clonotype has only one observation. V usage is TRBV7-9 and J usage is TRBJ2-1, with TRBD2 matching over 8 bases. Per the germline V gene, CDR1 is SEHNR and CDR2 is FQNEAQ (reference sequence). Losses at the gene ends were 0 bases for V and 9 bases for J; bases not matched to a gene: 10. This CDR3 region has 16 residues. The CDR3 loop is CASSLATGAGGSEQFF. The CDR3 DNA reads as TGTGCCAGCAGCTTAGCGACGGGGGCGGGAGGATCTGAGCAGTTCTTC.

This clonotype came up many times. The V and J genes are TRBV7-8 and TRBJ2-1; D is ambiguous. Germline-derived CDR1 and CDR2 are SGHVS and FQNEAQ. This CDR3 spans 14 amino acids. Trimming removed 4 bases at V and 10 bases at J, with 17 bases between. CDR3 region: CASSSRVLRMEQFF. The CDR3 nucleotides read TGTGCCAGCAGCTCAAGGGTCTTAAGAATGGAGCAGTTCTTC.

This clonotype was recorded a few times. The chain uses TRBV9 and TRBJ1-1, with D perhaps matching TRBD1 (5 bases). Between the trimmed V and J ends, which lost 0 bases and 8 bases, there was a span of 8 bases. From germline, CDR1 is SGDLS and CDR2 YYNGEE. The CDR3 totals 12 residues. CDR3 coding DNA: TGTGCCAGCAGCGTAGATGGGGGAGAAGCTTTCTTT. It yields the protein CASSVDGGEAFF.

The rearrangement links TRBV7-9 to TRBJ1-2; D is unclear. The germline gives CDR1 SEHNR, CDR2 FQNEAQ (reference sequence). The CDR3 has 13 residues. Trimming removed 5 bases at V and 4 bases at J, with 11 bases between. In DNA, the CDR3 is TGTGCCAGCAGCCCGAGCGGTCCCTATGGCTACACCTTC. Amino acid sequence: CASSPSGPYGYTF.

This clonotype came up a few times. CDR3 in amino acids: CASSRAAGANVLTF. In DNA, the CDR3 is TGTGCCAGCAGCCGGGCCGCCGGGGCCAACGTCCTGACTTTC. V and J are TRBV7-3 and TRBJ2-6; D call uncertain. Trimming shortened V by 5 bases and J by 4 bases, and 9 bases separated the two germline ends. The length of the CDR3 is 14 residues. The V gene's germline CDR1 is SGHTA and CDR2 FQGTGA.

This clonotype was found many times. The V call is TRBV20-1, the J call TRBJ2-1; 11 bases fit TRBD2. CDR1 DFQATT and CDR2 SNEGSKA come from the germline V gene (reference sequence). With V trimmed by 5 bases and J by 4 bases, 4 bases remained unmatched. The CDR3 consists of 14 residues. CDR3 DNA: TGCAGTGCTCCGGGACTAGCGGATTACAATGAGCAGTTCTTC. Translation gives CSAPGLADYNEQFF.

In this sample, this clonotype turned up a few times. The V and J genes are TRBV12-5 and TRBJ1-1, with 7 bases fitting TRBD1. J was trimmed by 4 bases and V by 6 bases; bases with no gene match: 8. Germline CDR1 is LGHNT and CDR2 is FRNRAP. The CDR3 consists of 14 residues. As DNA, the CDR3 is TGTGCTAGTGGCCAAGGACAGGCGCCCACTGAAGCTTTCTTT. It is translated as CASGQGQAPTEAFF.

In this sample, this clonotype turned up many times. This rearrangement joins TRBV12-3 or TRBV12-4 to TRBJ1-1; unclear D gene. With 3 bases removed from V and 1 base from J, the gap between germline ends came to 9 bases. This CDR3 is 14 amino acids long. The chain's CDR3 is CASSFRTENTEAFF. In DNA, the CDR3 is TGTGCCAGCAGTTTCAGGACCGAGAACACTGAAGCTTTCTTT.

This clonotype was observed a few times. The rearrangement uses TRBV5-8 and TRBJ2-7; no clear D. Germline V gives CDR1 SGHTS, CDR2 YDEGEE. The CDR3 totals 12 residues. Trimming cost V 2 bases and J 5 bases, with 8 bases left between them. Written as DNA, the CDR3 is TGTGCCAGCAGCTTACGGGCTGACGAGCAGTACTTC. Residues: CASSLRADEQYF.

V gene TRBV29-1 combines with J gene TRBJ1-2, with 7 bases aligning to TRBD1. Trimming cost V 2 bases and J 0 bases; bases outside gene matches: 6. CDR3 length equals 15 residues. Germline CDR1 is SQVTM and CDR2 is ANQGSEA. The CDR3 region has the DNA TGCAGCGTTGAATTGATAGGGACAGCTAACTATGGCTACACCTTC. Translation: CSVELIGTANYGYTF. Drawing the rest from reference TRBV29-1 and TRBJ1-2, the complete variable domain is SAVISQKPSRDICQRGTSLTIQCQVDSQVTMMFWYRQQPGQSLTLIATANQGSEATYESGFVIDKFPISRPNLTFSTLTVSNMSPEDSSIYLCSVELIGTANYGYTFGSGTRLTVV.

This clonotype was observed at least ten times. V usage is TRBV4-1 and J usage is TRBJ1-1; possibly TRBD1 for D (5 bases). The germline gives CDR1 MGHRA, CDR2 YSYEKL. Trimming removed 3 bases at V and 6 bases at J, with 17 bases between. This CDR3 has 15 amino acids. The CDR3 DNA reads TGCGCCAGCAGCCACCTTCCGGCGGGGGAATCTGAAGCTTTCTTT. This sequence encodes CASSHLPAGESEAFF.

This clonotype has at least ten counts. The J gene is TRBJ2-5, the V gene TRBV11-2; D is unclear. The CDR3 runs to 15 residues. Trimming removed 2 bases at V and 9 bases at J, with 19 bases between. The germline gives CDR1 SGHAT, CDR2 FQNNGV. The DNA of the CDR3 is TGTGCCAGCAGCTTAACGGATCCTCGCCCCATGGCCCAGTACTTC. Protein product: CASSLTDPRPMAQYF.

The sample holds many counts of this clonotype. The genes are TRBV28 and TRBJ2-7, with TRBD2 identical over 16 bases. The germline V gene encodes CDR1 MDHEN and CDR2 SYDVKM. The CDR3 length is 15 residues. V shed 5 bases and J 6 bases; nucleotides not matched to a gene: 4. CDR3 sequence: CASSGTSGRAREQYF. The CDR3 nucleotides read TGTGCCAGCAGTGGGACTAGCGGGAGGGCCCGCGAGCAGTACTTC.